The 4 T cell receptor beta chains below were found in one sample sequenced in a study of neurological immune-mediated disorders. TCRdb re-called the 5' RACE reads through MiXCR, storing one row per CDR3 protein. The table includes some 61,000 distinct CDR3 sequences, 3.9% detected once. Material: PBMCs. These receptors were collected from a man aged 25-40 years with multiple sclerosis.

The table lists this clonotype with many counts. This chain connects TRBV20-1 to TRBJ1-4; 9 bases map to TRBD1. CDR3 length equals 14 residues. Trimming at V came to 6 bases and at J to 2 bases, leaving 4 bases not matched to a gene. Germline V gives CDR1 DFQATT, CDR2 SNEGSKA (reference sequence). The CDR3 DNA sequence: TGCAGTGCAACCGACAGGGGGACTAATGAAAAACTGTTTTTT. Protein product: CSATDRGTNEKLFF.

This clonotype was picked up many times. This chain uses TRBV19 with TRBJ2-2; weak D call: TRBD1 (5 bases). The CDR3 contains 14 residues. CDR1 LNHDA and CDR2 SQIVND come from the germline V gene (reference sequence). The V gene lost 4 bases and the J gene lost 0 bases, with 6 bases spanning the gap. In DNA form, the CDR3 reads TGTGCCAGTAGTACGGACACGAACACCGGGGAGCTGTTTTTT. This sequence encodes CASSTDTNTGELFF. Full variable domain (rest looked up from reference TRBV19 and TRBJ2-2): DGGITQSPKYLFRKEGQNVTLSCEQNLNHDAMYWYRQDPGQGLRLIYYSQIVNDFQKGDIAEGYSVSREKKESFPLTVTSAQKNPTAFYLCASSTDTNTGELFFGEGSRLTVL.

This clonotype occurred many times. The chain uses TRBV24-1 and TRBJ2-2; D ambiguous. The CDR3 sequence is 15 residues long. In germline, CDR1 is KGHDR, CDR2 SFDVKD. Trimming stripped 2 bases from V and 2 bases from J, with 8 bases between. The CDR3 spells CATSDSRPNTGELFF. As DNA, the CDR3 is TGTGCCACCAGTGATTCCAGACCTAACACCGGGGAGCTGTTTTTT.

This clonotype was seen many times. The chain employs TRBV11-3 and TRBJ2-1; weak D call: TRBD1 (6 bases). CDR1 SGHNT and CDR2 YENEEA come from the germline V gene. There are 17 residues in the CDR3. Trimming stripped 5 bases from V and 0 bases from J, with 17 bases between. This chain's CDR3 is CASSRMLGTYSYNEQFF. CDR3 coding DNA: TGTGCCAGCAGCCGTATGTTGGGGACATACTCCTACAATGAGCAGTTCTTC.